These 13 T cell receptor beta chains originate from one sample sequenced in a study of T cell repertoires in cytomegalovirus infection. TCRdb recomputed calls from the reads with MiXCR, one row per CDR3 protein. The table has about 250,000 distinct CDR3 sequences, approximately 13% seen once; the top ten hold under 2%. Sequencing was done on a sample of PBMCs. These receptors all come from a human donor in good health (CMV status not recorded). Some clones in this sample may be carry-over from other donors' samples.

This clonotype turned up a few times. The rearrangement joins TRBV4-3 to TRBJ2-7; TRBD2 matches 8 bases. The germline V gene encodes CDR1 LGHNA and CDR2 YSLEER. V shed 4 bases and J 5 bases; nucleotides not matched to a gene: 7. The CDR3 consists of 14 residues. The CDR3 sequence is CASSLLRGGHEQYF. CDR3 bases: TGCGCCAGCAGCCTCCTACGGGGGGGACACGAGCAGTACTTC.

The chain has TRBV28 and TRBJ2-2; TRBD1 is a possible D gene (7 bases). The ends were cut back, 7 bases at V and 0 bases at J, with 18 bases in the middle. The germline V gene encodes CDR1 MDHEN and CDR2 SYDVKM. CDR3 length: 17 amino acids. In DNA form, the CDR3 reads TGTGCCAGCACCATTAGGGACAGCGGGCCGAACACCGGGGAGCTGTTTTTT. Its translation is CASTIRDSGPNTGELFF. The complete variable domain, with remaining parts taken from reference TRBV28 and TRBJ2-2, reads DVKVTQSSRYLVKRTGEKVFLECVQDMDHENMFWYRQDPGLGLRLIYFSYDVKMKEKGDIPEGYSVSREKKERFSLILESASTNQTSMYLCASTIRDSGPNTGELFFGEGSRLTVL.

At least ten counts were recorded for this clonotype. The chain employs TRBV5-1 and TRBJ2-3; TRBD1 aligns across 7 bases. Germline V gives CDR1 SGHRS, CDR2 YFSETQ. V shed 3 bases, J shed 2 bases, and the junction held 6 bases outside the gene matches. The length of the CDR3 is 15 residues. The CDR3 sequence is CASSSQRGPTDTQYF. Written as DNA, the CDR3 is TGCGCCAGCAGCTCACAAAGGGGGCCCACAGATACGCAGTATTTT.

This clonotype was seen many times. This chain connects TRBV2 to TRBJ2-1; D is possibly TRBD2 (6 bases). CDR1 is SNHLY, CDR2 FYNNEI, per germline. The CDR3 is 16 residues long. V lost 5 bases and J lost 0, with 14 bases in between. In nucleotides, the CDR3 is TGTGCCAGCAGTCCTGGTCTCGGGAGCTCCTACAATGAGCAGTTCTTC. This sequence encodes CASSPGLGSSYNEQFF.

This clonotype has ten or more counts. As DNA, the CDR3 is TGTGCCAGCCTTTTTCTAGCGGGGGGGCCGGGCACCGGGGAGCTGTTTTTT. It encodes CASLFLAGGPGTGELFF. This chain uses TRBV2 with TRBJ2-2, with 12 bases matching TRBD2. The germline V gene encodes CDR1 SNHLY and CDR2 FYNNEI. Germline trimming cut 8 bases from V and 4 bases from J; bases unmatched to any gene: 11. The CDR3 has 17 residues.

The table lists this clonotype with many counts. The V gene is TRBV6-5, the J gene TRBJ1-4, with 9 bases lining up with TRBD1. The CDR3 is 15 residues long. The germline gives CDR1 MNHEY, CDR2 SVGAGI. Germline trimming cut 6 bases from V and 8 bases from J; bases unmatched to any gene: 10. CDR3 coding DNA: TGTGCCAGCAGGCCCCCGGGACAGGGCTGGGAAAAACTGTTTTTT. This gives the protein CASRPPGQGWEKLFF.

This clonotype was observed many times. The chain recombines TRBV7-9 with TRBJ2-5; TRBD2 is a possible D gene (6 bases). Trimming left V 5 bases short and J 2 bases short, with 12 bases between. CDR3 length: 14 residues. Germline CDR1 SEHNR, CDR2 FQNEAQ (reference sequence). CDR3 DNA: TGTGCCAGCAGCGTGGCGGGGTTACAAGAGACCCAGTACTTC. It translates to CASSVAGLQETQYF.

This sequence joins TRBV9 and TRBJ2-7, with TRBD1 matching 8 bases. CDR3 length: 14 residues. Germline trimming cut 1 base from V and 3 bases from J; bases unmatched to any gene: 3. The germline V gene has CDR1 SGDLS and CDR2 YYNGEE. CDR3 loop: CASSVSDRGYEQYF. DNA for the CDR3: TGTGCCAGCAGCGTAAGTGACAGGGGCTACGAGCAGTACTTC.

This clonotype appeared a few times. The V gene is TRBV6-2 or TRBV6-3, the J gene TRBJ2-2; no reliable D call. The V gene lost 6 bases and the J gene lost 3 bases, with 11 bases spanning the gap. There are 14 residues in the CDR3. Germline CDR1 and CDR2: MNHEY and SVGEGT. The CDR3 loop reads CASRPGQYTGELFF. CDR3 sequence (DNA): TGTGCCAGCAGACCGGGTCAATACACCGGGGAGCTGTTTTTT.

This clonotype was recorded a few times. The chain links TRBV20-1 to TRBJ1-1, with TRBD1 as a possible D gene (6 bases). V was trimmed by 6 bases and J by 3 bases, leaving 20 bases between them. CDR1 is DFQATT, CDR2 SNEGSKA, per germline (reference sequence). There are 15 residues in the CDR3. The CDR3 region has the DNA TGCAGTGCCTTGCCTGGGGGCGCGGGGTACACTGAAGCTTTCTTT. Protein: CSALPGGAGYTEAFF.

This clonotype was seen more than once but under ten times. V usage is TRBV7-3 and J usage is TRBJ2-1; 12 bases line up with TRBD2. The trim removed 5 bases at V and 3 bases at J, leaving 5 bases unmatched. From germline, CDR1 is SGHTA and CDR2 FQGTGA. The CDR3 is 16 residues long. CDR3 in amino acids: CASSQGTSGYYNEQFF. The CDR3 DNA follows: TGTGCCAGCAGCCAAGGGACTAGCGGGTACTACAATGAGCAGTTCTTC.

This clonotype has a handful of counts. This chain connects TRBV6-1 to TRBJ2-2; tentatively, D is TRBD1 (6 bases). Germline values: CDR1 MNHNS, CDR2 SASEGT. The CDR3 spans 14 residues. The V and J ends lost 6 bases and 5 bases respectively, with 13 bases between them. The DNA of the CDR3 is TGTGCCAGCAGGTCCGGGACACCGACCGGGGAGCTGTTTTTT. Translated, it gives CASRSGTPTGELFF.

This clonotype has more than one count but fewer than ten. This CDR3 is CASSQVTSGGSDTQYF. The CDR3 bases are TGTGCCAGCAGCCAAGTAACTAGCGGGGGTTCAGATACGCAGTATTTT. The chain recombines TRBV4-2 with TRBJ2-3; 11 nucleotides align to TRBD2. This CDR3 has 16 residues. Germline CDR1 reads LGHNA; CDR2 reads YNFKEQ. The V gene end was trimmed by 1 base and the J gene end by 4 bases; junction bases not matched to a gene: 4.